The rows below give T cell receptor beta chains drawn from one sample of a study of T-cell memory formation after mild COVID-19. One entry per CDR3 protein results from TCRdb running MiXCR on the 5' RACE reads. Of about half a million distinct CDR3 sequences in the sample, over 15% were seen once. What was sequenced was PBMCs or a T cell subset sorted from them (not recorded which). These receptor sequences come from an adult woman who had mild COVID-19 (a few samples of this study predate the infection). Cell type and time point are not known. CDR3s include the opening cysteine and the closing phenylalanine or tryptophan.

TRBJ2-2 | TRBV5-1 | CASRPDRVGIDGELFF
TRBJ1-5 | TRBV4-2 | CASSQDLGTGNQPQHF
TRBJ1-5 | TRBV19 | CASSHTPTLGAVSNQPQHF
TRBJ2-3 | TRBV7-9 | CASSLAGVRDRRKDTQYF
TRBJ2-1 | TRBV29-1 | CSVCPDRNNEQFF
TRBJ2-5 | TRBV6-5 | CASSYSSLGSETQYF
TRBJ1-6 | TRBV7-2 | CASSYDRGLGSPLHF
TRBJ2-7 | TRBV10-3 | CAISTGTVSYEQYF
TRBJ2-1 | TRBV5-1 | CASMSGTINEQFF
TRBJ2-7 | TRBV5-1 | CASSPRDFYEQYF
TRBJ1-2 | TRBV11-3 | CASSLDPVGGYGYTF
TRBJ1-2 | TRBV5-1 | CASSPGQGHLDYGYTF
TRBJ2-1 | TRBV20-1 | CSARDSSGLAGVPYNEQFF
TRBJ2-7 | TRBV20-1 | CSARDGLAGTYEQYF
TRBJ1-1 | TRBV29-1 | CSVTDGGSLGAFF
TRBJ2-3 | TRBV6-5 | CASSYSSSGVTDTQYF
TRBJ1-1 | TRBV6-5 | CASSYRTGGTEAFF
TRBJ2-5 | TRBV5-4 | CASSPGTSGRAEETQYF
TRBJ2-7 | TRBV29-1 | CSVSGTGVHEQYF
TRBJ2-1 | TRBV14 | CASSQYVHNEQFF
TRBJ2-7 | TRBV6-2/TRBV6-3 | CASSLTSGKREQYF
TRBJ1-1 | TRBV7-3 | CASSPGGETEAFF
TRBJ2-7 | TRBV29-1 | CSVVLPGGSYEQYF
TRBJ2-6 | TRBV7-6 | CASSSPLSGANVLTF
TRBJ2-7 | TRBV20-1 | CSAHASGSYEQYF
TRBJ2-1 | TRBV24-1 | CATSDQGYEQFF
TRBJ1-2 | TRBV29-1 | CSVSPGQLNYGYTF
TRBJ2-5 | TRBV20-1 | CSARVTTAQETQYF
TRBJ2-7 | TRBV5-5 | CASSPGPGTNYEQYF
TRBJ2-3 | TRBV5-1 | CASSPISDTQYF
TRBJ1-1 | TRBV29-1 | CSVAQGGGTEAFF
TRBJ1-2 | TRBV27 | CASSKQGQMSYGYTF
TRBJ2-6 | TRBV12-3/TRBV12-4 | CASRPSPDRAPGANVLTF
TRBJ2-1 | TRBV7-3 | CASSLTTSPYNEQFF
TRBJ2-1 | TRBV9 | CASSVAGTSYNEQFF
TRBJ2-3 | TRBV4-2 | CASSLMEARTDTQYF
TRBJ1-4 | TRBV3-1 | CASSPHGRLHNEKLFF
TRBJ1-6 | TRBV7-9 | CASRPDYGYNSPLHF
TRBJ2-3 | TRBV20-1 | CSARRGLAGTDTQYF
TRBJ2-7 | TRBV19 | CASSQIGNEPYEQYF
TRBJ2-2 | TRBV3-1 | CASSHTSGGNTGELFF
TRBJ2-1 | TRBV20-1 | CSARDQGGRAGDEQFF
TRBJ1-1 | TRBV20-1 | CSARVSASMNTEAFF
TRBJ1-2 | TRBV12-3/TRBV12-4 | CASTPGRDRVF
TRBJ2-7 | TRBV18 | CASSPGVPPLYEQYF